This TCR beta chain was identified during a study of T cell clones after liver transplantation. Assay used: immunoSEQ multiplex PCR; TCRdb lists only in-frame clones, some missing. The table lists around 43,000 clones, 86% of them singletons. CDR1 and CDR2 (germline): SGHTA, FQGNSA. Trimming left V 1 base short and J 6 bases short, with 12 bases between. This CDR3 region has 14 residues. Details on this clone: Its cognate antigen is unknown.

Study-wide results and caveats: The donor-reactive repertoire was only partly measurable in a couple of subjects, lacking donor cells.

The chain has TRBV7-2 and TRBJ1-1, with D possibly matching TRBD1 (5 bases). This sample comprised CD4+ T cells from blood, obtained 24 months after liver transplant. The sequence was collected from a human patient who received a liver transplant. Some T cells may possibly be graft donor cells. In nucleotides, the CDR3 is TGTGCCAGCAGCTTAGAACGGGGGGTCGCTGAAGCTTTCTTT. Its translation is CASSLERGVAEAFF.